This T cell receptor (beta chain) appears in the sequencing data of a study of CXCR3-negative and CXCR3-positive naive CD8 T cells. In preparing the TRB cDNA libraries, 5' RACE with UMI labels was used. With the 5' RACE reads reprocessed, TCRdb shows one record per CDR3 protein and no DNA. The repertoire table contains approximately 45,000 distinct CDR3 sequences. The clonotype originates from a human donor in good health. Some clones in this sample may be carry-over from other donors' samples. Sequences were obtained from memory CD8+ T cells from blood.

The chain's CDR3 is CASRRVAKNIQYF. The chain has TRBV2 and TRBJ2-4. This CDR3 has 13 residues. Germline lookup yields CDR1 SNHLY and CDR2 FYNNEI.